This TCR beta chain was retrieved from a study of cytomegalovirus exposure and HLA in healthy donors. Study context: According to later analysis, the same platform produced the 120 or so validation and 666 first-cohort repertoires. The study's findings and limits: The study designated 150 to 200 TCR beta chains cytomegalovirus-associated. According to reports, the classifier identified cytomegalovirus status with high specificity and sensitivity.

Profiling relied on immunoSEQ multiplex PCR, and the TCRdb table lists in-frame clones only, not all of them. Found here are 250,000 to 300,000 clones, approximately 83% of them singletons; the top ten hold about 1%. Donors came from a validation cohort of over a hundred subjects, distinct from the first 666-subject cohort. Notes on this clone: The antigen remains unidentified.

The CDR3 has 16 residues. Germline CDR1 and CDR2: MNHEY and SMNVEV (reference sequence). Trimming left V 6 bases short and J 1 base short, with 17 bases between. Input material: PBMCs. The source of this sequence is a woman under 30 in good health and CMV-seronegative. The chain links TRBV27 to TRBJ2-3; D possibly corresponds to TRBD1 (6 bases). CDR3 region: CASRRGGVGGTDTQYF. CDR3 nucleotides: TGTGCCAGCAGAAGAGGGGGAGTGGGAGGCACAGATACGCAGTATTTT.